A single sample gave rise to the 18 T cell receptor beta chains below, sequenced in a study of blood T cell repertoires in COVID-19. The protocol was immunoSEQ multiplex PCR, while the TCRdb copy is restricted to in-frame clones and leaves out a portion. The sample contains fewer than 90,000 clones, approximately 71% of which appear only once. The sequencing input was peripheral blood. The source is a woman between 45 and 60 years old with acute or convalescent COVID-19.

The chain joins TRBV5-1 to TRBJ1-1, with 11 bases aligning to TRBD1. After removal of 7 bases from V and 4 bases from J, the junction contained 6 bases not matched to a gene. Germline CDR1 reads SGHRS; CDR2 reads YFSETQ. The CDR3 extends over 14 amino acids. The CDR3 DNA reads as TGCGCCAGCGCCCAAGGACAGGGGGCCACTGAAGCTTTCTTT. Amino acids: CASAQGQGATEAFF.

The CDR3 sequence: CASSDGGMVSEQFF. Written as DNA, the CDR3 is TGTGCCAGCAGTGATGGGGGGATGGTTAGTGAGCAGTTCTTC. The chain carries TRBV2 and TRBJ2-1, with D possibly TRBD2 on 6 matching bases. V lost 3 bases and J 9 bases, leaving 15 bases between the germline ends. This CDR3 is 14 amino acids long. The germline V gene encodes CDR1 SNHLY and CDR2 FYNNEI.

The chain links TRBV24-1 to TRBJ2-2, with 9 bases fitting TRBD1. The CDR3 totals 16 residues. Germline loops: CDR1 KGHDR, CDR2 SFDVKD. V shed 1 base, J shed 8 bases, and the junction held 7 bases outside the gene matches. CDR3 loop: CATSDFAWTGEGELFF. The CDR3 DNA follows: TGTGCCACCAGTGATTTCGCCTGGACAGGGGAAGGGGAGCTGTTTTTT.

V and J are TRBV4-3 and TRBJ2-1, with D possibly matching TRBD2 (6 bases). With 3 bases removed from V and 3 bases from J, the gap between germline ends came to 12 bases. Germline CDR1 LGHNA, CDR2 YSLEER. The CDR3 is 15 amino acids. The DNA of the CDR3 is TGCGCCAGCAGCCAGGACGGGACTTACTACAATGAGCAGTTCTTC. It is translated as CASSQDGTYYNEQFF.

This sequence joins TRBV3-1 (or the pseudogene TRBV3-2) and TRBJ1-5, with D unclear. Trimming stripped 2 bases from V and 2 bases from J, with 10 bases between. CDR3 length equals 15 residues. Germline values: CDR1 LGHDT, CDR2 YNNKEL (reference sequence). Written as DNA, the CDR3 is TGTGCCAGCAGCCAATTGGGAGCGGGCAATCAGCCCCAGCATTTT. This gives the protein CASSQLGAGNQPQHF.

The chain combines TRBV5-5 with TRBJ2-2; no clear D gene. The CDR3 loop spans 16 amino acids. CDR1 is SGHKS and CDR2 is YYEKEE in the germline V gene (reference sequence). Trimming shortened V by 7 bases and J by 5 bases, and 21 bases separated the two germline ends. CDR3 sequence (DNA): TGTGCCAGCGAATACCTTTTCGCAGGTGTTACCGGGGAGCTGTTTTTT. It encodes CASEYLFAGVTGELFF.

The chain joins TRBV6-5 to TRBJ1-1; the D gene is possibly TRBD1 (6 bases). Germline loops: CDR1 MNHEY, CDR2 SVGAGI. V was trimmed by 6 bases and J by 11 bases, leaving 16 bases between them. The CDR3 is 12 residues long. The CDR3 coding sequence is TGTGCCAGCAGCAACAGGGTAGAGGGTGCTTTCTTT. Encoded protein: CASSNRVEGAFF.

The chain combines TRBV24-1 with TRBJ2-5; the match to TRBD2 covers 8 bases. The CDR3 contains 15 residues. CDR1 KGHDR and CDR2 SFDVKD come from the germline V gene. The junction had 11 bases not matched to a gene; V was cut back by 7 bases and J by 5 bases. In DNA, the CDR3 is TGTGCCACCAGCCTGGGACTAGTCGAGGGGGAGACCCAGTACTTC. Its protein is CATSLGLVEGETQYF.

The chain recombines TRBV19 with TRBJ1-4; no firm D call. CDR3 length: 15 residues. Germline V gives CDR1 LNHDA, CDR2 SQIVND (reference sequence). V dropped 5 bases and J dropped 7 bases, with 17 bases sitting between them. The chain's CDR3 is CASSLSKMASEKLFF. CDR3 DNA: TGTGCCAGTAGTCTAAGCAAGATGGCTAGTGAAAAACTGTTTTTT.

The table lists this clone with a few counts. The V call is TRBV18, the J call TRBJ1-2, with D tentatively TRBD1 (6 bases). There are 14 residues in the CDR3. Germline V gene sequence: CDR1 KGHSH, CDR2 LQKENI. V lost 3 bases, J lost 3 bases, and 11 bases lay in between. The CDR3 bases are TGTGCCAGCTCACCTTCACAGGGCGACTATGGCTACACCTTC. This gives the protein CASSPSQGDYGYTF.

This chain uses TRBV5-8 with TRBJ2-2, with 7 bases fitting TRBD1. Germline assignment: CDR1 SGHTS and CDR2 YDEGEE. The CDR3 runs to 15 residues. The V gene end was trimmed by 5 bases and the J gene end by 5 bases; junction bases not matched to a gene: 9. CDR3 coding DNA: TGTGCCAGCAGTCATGCACAGGGGTGGACCGGGGAGCTGTTTTTT. Its protein is CASSHAQGWTGELFF.

J is TRBJ2-2 and V is TRBV2, with D perhaps matching TRBD1 (5 bases). The germline V gene encodes CDR1 SNHLY and CDR2 FYNNEI. The CDR3 consists of 13 residues. Trimming removed 4 bases from V and 6 bases from J, with 9 bases in between. The CDR3 sequence: CASSAGSAGELFF. The CDR3 DNA follows: TGTGCCAGCAGTGCAGGGTCGGCCGGGGAGCTGTTTTTT.

This chain connects TRBV4-3 to TRBJ1-2; D is unclear. The CDR3 spans 15 residues. Germline loops: CDR1 LGHNA, CDR2 YSLEER. Trimming took off 0 bases at V and 2 bases at J, with 10 bases between the two ends. Written as DNA, the CDR3 is TGCGCCAGCAGCCAAGAGGGTCGGGTGAACTATGGCTACACCTTC. Translation gives CASSQEGRVNYGYTF.

The chain employs TRBV28 and TRBJ2-7; TRBD1 aligns across 11 bases. The CDR3 covers 15 residues. V shed 4 bases and J 4 bases; nucleotides not matched to a gene: 6. CDR1 is MDHEN, CDR2 SYDVKM, per germline. The CDR3 coding sequence is TGTGCCAGCAGTTCCAGGACAGGGGGCTTTTACGAGCAGTACTTC. It yields the protein CASSSRTGGFYEQYF.

This clone was found a few times. The chain uses TRBV7-2 and TRBJ2-5; TRBD2 agrees at 13 bases. Germline V CDR1 and CDR2: SGHTA, FQGNSA. V shed 0 bases and J 8 bases; nucleotides not matched to a gene: 9. This CDR3 comprises 17 residues. The CDR3 DNA reads TGTGCCAGCAGCTTAGCGAGACTAGCGGGGGGCGGGGAAACCCAGTACTTC. Translation: CASSLARLAGGGETQYF.

This clone was observed a few times. The chain recombines TRBV28 with TRBJ2-7; 9 bases align to TRBD1. The CDR3 consists of 20 residues. Trimming cost V 4 bases and J 2 bases; bases outside gene matches: 21. Germline loops: CDR1 MDHEN, CDR2 SYDVKM. CDR3 coding DNA: TGTGCCAGCAGTTCACAGAGTCCGGGACAGGGAACAAACAGGGCCTACGAGCAGTACTTC. Translated, it gives CASSSQSPGQGTNRAYEQYF. Supplemented by reference TRBV28 and TRBJ2-7, the full variable domain reads DVKVTQSSRYLVKRTGEKVFLECVQDMDHENMFWYRQDPGLGLRLIYFSYDVKMKEKGDIPEGYSVSREKKERFSLILESASTNQTSMYLCASSSQSPGQGTNRAYEQYFGPGTRLTVT.

The chain combines TRBV2 with TRBJ1-4; 7 bases match TRBD1. Germline CDR1 is SNHLY and CDR2 is FYNNEI. With V trimmed by 6 bases and J by 5 bases, 9 bases remained unmatched. This CDR3 is 15 amino acids long. CDR3 sequence: CASSMTGSRNEKLFF. For the CDR3, the DNA is TGTGCCAGCAGCATGACAGGGTCCAGAAATGAAAAACTGTTTTTT.

The rearrangement uses TRBV6-2 or TRBV6-3 and TRBJ2-3; the match to TRBD2 covers 13 bases. Trimming removed 2 bases from V and 1 base from J; junction bases left unmatched: 6. CDR3 length: 18 amino acids. Germline lookup yields CDR1 MNHEY and CDR2 SVGEGT. DNA for the CDR3: TGTGCCAGCAGTTACGGGACTAGCGGGGACGATCGCACAGATACGCAGTATTTT. Its translation is CASSYGTSGDDRTDTQYF.